These T cell receptor beta chains were read from a single sample in a study of blood T cell repertoires in COVID-19. Profiling relied on immunoSEQ multiplex PCR, and the TCRdb table lists in-frame clones only, not all of them. The sample consists of about 16,000 clones, 88% of them appearing once. The specimen was peripheral blood. Receptors were obtained from a human donor in a cohort sampled during active COVID-19. Each CDR3 is given with its conserved first and last residue.

TRBJ1-2 TRBV15 13 CATSRDRVDGYTF
TRBJ2-3 TRBV19 16 CASSAPRTTFTDTQYF
TRBJ2-2 TRBV7-3 14 CASSWTGDSGELFF
TRBJ1-1 TRBV6-2/TRBV6-3 15 CASSYSPGVMTEAFF
TRBJ2-7 TRBV14 15 CASSQAWGLADEQYF
TRBJ2-7 TRBV27 14 CASSSRDSLGEQYF
TRBJ2-2 TRBV24-1 14 CATSKTGGAGELFF
TRBJ2-7 TRBV28 15 CASSNGGGRGYEQYF
TRBJ1-4 TRBV27 14 CASSLRDLNEKLFF
TRBJ2-3 TRBV10-1 15 CASSKQSDYTDTQYF